This is a list of T cell receptor beta chains from one sample in a study of blood T cell repertoires in COVID-19. The method was immunoSEQ multiplex PCR; TCRdb's version includes in-frame clones alone and lacks a portion of them. There are 150,000 to 200,000 clones in the sample; 89% occur only once, and less than 2% lies in the top ten. Sequences were obtained from peripheral blood. The receptors come from a young man who had recovered from COVID-19. CDR3s include the opening cysteine and the closing phenylalanine or tryptophan. A D gene is named only where the DNA matches it firmly. A row's size may be missing; if present it is once, few, many or a size class.

j_call | clone_size | d_call | v_call | cdr3_aa | cdr3_nt
TRBJ2-3 | NA | NA | TRBV5-1 | CASSSIIGGYTDTQYF | TGCGCCAGCAGCTCGATTATCGGAGGATACACAGATACGCAGTATTTT
TRBJ1-2 | NA | TRBD1 | TRBV30 | CAYMGDRASYTF | TGTGCCTACATGGGGGACAGAGCCTCATACACCTTC
TRBJ2-7 | NA | TRBD2 | TRBV2 | CASSEALAGITPYEQYF | TGTGCCAGCAGTGAGGCCCTAGCGGGAATTACCCCCTACGAGCAGTACTTC
TRBJ2-1 | once | TRBD2 | TRBV28 | CASSLRLAEPSSYNEQFF | TGTGCCAGCAGTTTAAGACTAGCGGAACCAAGCTCCTACAATGAGCAGTTCTTC
TRBJ1-2 | NA | NA | TRBV25-1 | CASSESERETNGYTF | TGTGCCAGCAGTGAATCGGAGAGAGAAACAAATGGCTACACCTTC
TRBJ2-5 | NA | TRBD2 | TRBV27 | CASSLQPSGKETQYF | TGTGCCAGCAGTTTACAACCTAGCGGAAAAGAGACCCAGTACTTC
TRBJ2-3 | NA | TRBD1 | TRBV28 | CASSRGRSRTDTQYF | TGTGCCAGCAGCAGGGGGCGTTCACGGACAGATACGCAGTATTTT
TRBJ1-5 | once | NA | TRBV4-2 | CASSLQSNQPQHF | TGTGCCAGCAGCCTGCAGAGCAATCAGCCCCAGCATTTT
TRBJ2-7 | NA | NA | TRBV27 | CARAVGRLNLSYEQYF | TGTGCCAGAGCAGTTGGCAGGCTGAATTTATCCTACGAGCAGTACTTC
TRBJ1-2 | once | TRBD1 | TRBV10-1 | CASSGDRSYGYTF | TGCGCCAGCAGTGGGGACAGAAGCTATGGCTACACCTTC
TRBJ1-4 | few | NA | TRBV4-1 | CASRHTGMNEKLFF | TGCGCCAGCAGGCATACGGGGATGAATGAAAAACTGTTTTTT
TRBJ2-2 | NA | NA | TRBV21-1 | CASRAGGITGELFF | TGTGCCAGCAGAGCGGGAGGCATCACCGGGGAGCTGTTTTTT
TRBJ2-7 | NA | NA | TRBV5-1 | CASRDDSLYEQYF | TGCGCCAGCCGAGACGACAGCCTCTACGAGCAGTACTTC
TRBJ2-1 | NA | TRBD2 | TRBV9 | CASSVVDSGRTSAAEQFF | TGTGCCAGCAGCGTAGTTGATAGCGGGAGGACCTCAGCCGCTGAGCAGTTCTTC
TRBJ2-7 | NA | NA | TRBV6-1 | CASSEPDRGVEQYF | TGTGCCAGCAGTGAGCCGGATAGGGGTGTCGAGCAGTACTTC
TRBJ2-3 | few | NA | TRBV7-9 | CASSFWGDATDTQYF | TGTGCCAGCAGCTTTTGGGGGGATGCGACAGATACGCAGTATTTT
TRBJ2-7 | NA | TRBD1 | TRBV27 | CATTGGSDEQYF | TGTGCCACGACAGGGGGCTCAGACGAGCAGTACTTC
TRBJ2-7 | NA | NA | TRBV5-1 | CASSLDAGMRQYF | TGCGCCAGCAGCTTGGATGCAGGGATGAGGCAGTACTTC
TRBJ2-1 | few | NA | TRBV6-6 | CASSYSGGGEQFF | TGTGCCAGCAGTTACTCGGGGGGTGGTGAGCAGTTCTTC
TRBJ1-2 | NA | TRBD1 | TRBV11-2 | CASSLLTGNDGYTF | TGTGCCAGCAGCCTCCTGACAGGGAATGACGGCTACACCTTC